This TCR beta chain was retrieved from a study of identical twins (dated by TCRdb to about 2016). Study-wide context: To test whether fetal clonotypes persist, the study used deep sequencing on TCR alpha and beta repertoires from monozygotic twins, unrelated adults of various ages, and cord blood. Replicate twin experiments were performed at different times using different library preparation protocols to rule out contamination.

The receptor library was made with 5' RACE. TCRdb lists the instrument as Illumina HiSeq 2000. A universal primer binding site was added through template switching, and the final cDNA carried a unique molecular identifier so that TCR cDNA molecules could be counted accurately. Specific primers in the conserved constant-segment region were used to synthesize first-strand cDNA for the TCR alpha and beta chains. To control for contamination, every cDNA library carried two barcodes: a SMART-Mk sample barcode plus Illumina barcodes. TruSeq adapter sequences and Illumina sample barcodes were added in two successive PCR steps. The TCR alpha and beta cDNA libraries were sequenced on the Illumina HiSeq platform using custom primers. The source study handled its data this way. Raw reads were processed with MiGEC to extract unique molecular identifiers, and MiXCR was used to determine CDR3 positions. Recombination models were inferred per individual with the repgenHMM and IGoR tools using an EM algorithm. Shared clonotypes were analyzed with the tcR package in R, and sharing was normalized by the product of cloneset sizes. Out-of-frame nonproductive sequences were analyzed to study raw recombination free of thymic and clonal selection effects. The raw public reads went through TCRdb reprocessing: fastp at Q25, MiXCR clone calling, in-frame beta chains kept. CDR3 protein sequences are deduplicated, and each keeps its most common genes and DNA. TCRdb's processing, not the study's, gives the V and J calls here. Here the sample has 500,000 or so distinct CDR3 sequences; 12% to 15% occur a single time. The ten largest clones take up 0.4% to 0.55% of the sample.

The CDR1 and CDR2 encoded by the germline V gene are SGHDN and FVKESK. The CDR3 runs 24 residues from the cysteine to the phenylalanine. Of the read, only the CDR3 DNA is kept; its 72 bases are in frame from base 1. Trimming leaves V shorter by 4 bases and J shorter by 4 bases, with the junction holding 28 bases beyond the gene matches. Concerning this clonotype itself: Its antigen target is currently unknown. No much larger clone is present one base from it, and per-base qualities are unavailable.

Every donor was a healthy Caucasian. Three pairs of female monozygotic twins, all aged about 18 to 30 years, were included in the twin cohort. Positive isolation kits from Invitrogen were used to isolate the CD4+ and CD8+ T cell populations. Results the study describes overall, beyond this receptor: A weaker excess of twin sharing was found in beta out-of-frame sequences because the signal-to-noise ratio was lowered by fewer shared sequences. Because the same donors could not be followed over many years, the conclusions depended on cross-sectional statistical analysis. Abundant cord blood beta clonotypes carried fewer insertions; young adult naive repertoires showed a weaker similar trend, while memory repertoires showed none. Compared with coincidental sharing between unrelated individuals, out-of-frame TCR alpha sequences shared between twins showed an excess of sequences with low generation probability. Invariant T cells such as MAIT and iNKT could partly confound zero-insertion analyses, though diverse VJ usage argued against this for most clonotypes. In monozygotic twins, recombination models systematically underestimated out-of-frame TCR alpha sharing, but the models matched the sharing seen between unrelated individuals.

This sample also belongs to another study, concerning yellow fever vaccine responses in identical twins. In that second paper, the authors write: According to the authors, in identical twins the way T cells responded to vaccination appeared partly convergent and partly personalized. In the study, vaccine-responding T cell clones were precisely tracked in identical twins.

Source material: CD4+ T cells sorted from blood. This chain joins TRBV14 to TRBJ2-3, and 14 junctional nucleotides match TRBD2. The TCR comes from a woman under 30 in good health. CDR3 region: CASSPTGTSGSRGGGLIYPDTQYF. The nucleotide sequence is TGTGCCAGCAGCCCTACAGGGACTAGCGGGAGTCGAGGCGGGGGCCTCATATATCCAGATACGCAGTATTTT.